Presented here are 2 T cell receptor beta chains from one specimen sequenced in a study of cytomegalovirus exposure and HLA in healthy donors. The study ran its PCR with 60 Vbeta and 13 Jbeta primers. Libraries were prepared by immunoSEQ multiplex PCR; TCRdb keeps only in-frame clonotypes and omits some of them. This table has roughly 150,000 clones, 79% appearing once. Sample: PBMCs. All receptors derive from a man aged 40-55 years in good health and CMV-seropositive.

Details on this clone: The sample contains more than one DNA sequence encoding this CDR3. The chain is built from TRBV5-1 and TRBJ2-5, with 10 bases matching TRBD2. Unmatched junction bases numbered 5, after V lost 1 base and J lost 5 bases. The CDR3 is 15 residues long. Germline V lookup: CDR1 SGHRS, CDR2 YFSETQ. The CDR3 coding sequence is TGCGCCAGCAGCTTGCTAGCGGGAGTCCGTGAGACCCAGTACTTC. This translates into CASSLLAGVRETQYF.

This clone was detected a few times. J is TRBJ2-7 and V is TRBV2, with unresolved D. The CDR3 covers 12 residues. Germline V gene data show CDR1 as SNHLY and CDR2 as FYNNEI. The germline V and J ends were trimmed by 5 bases and 2 bases, with 7 bases remaining between them. CDR3 coding DNA: TGTGCCAGCAGTAGACTTGCCTACGAGCAGTACTTC. This codes for CASSRLAYEQYF.